The 30 T cell receptor beta chains below come from one sample, sequenced in a study of blood T cell repertoires in COVID-19. Libraries were prepared by immunoSEQ multiplex PCR; TCRdb keeps only in-frame clonotypes and omits some of them. This sample has 85,000 or so clones, with about 95% found just once. Specimen: peripheral blood. The receptors shown here come from a human donor with active COVID-19. The donor label of this sample is uncertain.

This clone was recorded only once. The chain links TRBV27 to TRBJ2-7; 9 positions agree with TRBD1. V lost 4 bases and J lost 3; bases outside the gene matches: 7. The CDR3 sequence is 15 residues long. Per germline, CDR1 MNHEY and CDR2 SMNVEV (reference sequence). The CDR3 DNA is TGTGCCAGCAGTTCTCCGGGACAGGGACACTACGAGCAGTACTTC. It encodes CASSSPGQGHYEQYF.

CDR3 nucleotides: TGTGCCAGCAGCCCAACTAGCGGGGGGGCGTCCGGGGAGCTGTTTTTT. The encoded protein is CASSPTSGGASGELFF. This chain joins TRBV3-1 (or the pseudogene TRBV3-2) and TRBJ2-2; 13 nucleotides align to TRBD2. The ends lost 4 bases at V and 6 bases at J; junction bases unmatched: 5. Looked up from germline, CDR1 is LGHDT and CDR2 is YNNKEL (reference sequence). The CDR3 sequence is 16 residues long.

The chain employs TRBV9 and TRBJ2-1; 9 positions match TRBD1. The CDR3 sequence is 15 residues long. CDR1 is SGDLS, CDR2 YYNGEE, per germline. After removal of 3 bases from V and 4 bases from J, the junction contained 5 bases not matched to a gene. The CDR3 DNA reads as TGTGCCAGCAGCGACGGGACAGGGAGGTACAATGAGCAGTTCTTC. Its protein is CASSDGTGRYNEQFF.

This chain joins TRBV19 and TRBJ1-4, with D perhaps matching TRBD1 (5 bases). The germline V and J ends were trimmed by 2 bases and 10 bases, with 11 bases remaining between them. CDR3 length: 13 amino acids. Germline assignment: CDR1 LNHDA and CDR2 SQIVND (reference sequence). CDR3 coding DNA: TGTGCCAGTAGTATATCGGGGGGAGCAAAACTGTTTTTT. Its protein is CASSISGGAKLFF.

The chain couples TRBV5-1 to TRBJ2-3, with D hard to call. V was pared by 5 bases and J by 4 bases, with 11 bases between. This CDR3 has 13 residues. The germline V gene has CDR1 SGHRS and CDR2 YFSETQ. The CDR3 sequence is CASRVAASDTQYF. The CDR3 DNA reads TGCGCCAGCAGGGTCGCGGCTTCAGATACGCAGTATTTT.

The chain has TRBV6-2 or TRBV6-3 and TRBJ2-7; tentative D call: TRBD2 (6 bases). The CDR3 is made up of 14 amino acids. Trimming left V 6 bases short and J 2 bases short, with 14 bases between. Germline lookup yields CDR1 MNHEY and CDR2 SVGEGT. CDR3 nucleotides: TGTGCCAGCAGCTTAGCGGTTCCAACCTACGAGCAGTACTTC. Residues: CASSLAVPTYEQYF.

The genes are TRBV19 and TRBJ2-2, with 7 bases identical to TRBD1. Germline V CDR1 and CDR2: LNHDA, SQIVND (reference sequence). Trimming took 7 bases from V and 4 from J; bases not matched to a gene: 12. The CDR3 spans 16 residues. The CDR3 region has the DNA TGTGCCAGTATCAGAACGGAGACAGGGATCACCGGGGAGCTGTTTTTT. Its protein product is CASIRTETGITGELFF.

This clone was counted once. V and J are TRBV7-2 and TRBJ2-7; 8 positions match TRBD1. CDR3 size: 18 residues. The junction had 20 bases not matched to a gene; V was cut back by 5 bases and J by 5 bases. Germline CDR1 and CDR2: SGHTA and FQGNSA. The DNA of the CDR3 is TGTGCCAGCAGCCCAGCAATCCGCGGGGCAGGGGGCGGGAACGAGCAGTACTTC. Its protein is CASSPAIRGAGGGNEQYF.

The chain uses TRBV9 and TRBJ2-3; D is unclear. Germline CDR1 reads SGDLS; CDR2 reads YYNGEE. V was cut by 2 bases and J by 6 bases, with 4 bases left in between. This CDR3 spans 11 amino acids. The CDR3 reads CASSVLDTQYF. For the CDR3, the DNA is TGTGCCAGCAGCGTCCTTGATACGCAGTATTTT.

This clone was observed a single time. J is TRBJ1-2 and V is TRBV5-6; D might be TRBD1 (6 bases). Germline V gene lookup returns CDR1 SGHDT and CDR2 YYEEEE. V lost 0 bases, J lost 1 base, and 16 bases lay in between. CDR3 length: 17 residues. The CDR3 sequence: CASSLAVRDIRNYGYTF. CDR3 nucleotides: TGTGCCAGCAGCTTGGCCGTCCGGGACATCCGTAACTATGGCTACACCTTC. The full variable domain, in which reference TRBV5-6 and TRBJ1-2 provide the parts outside the CDR3, is DAGVTQSPTHLIKTRGQQVTLRCSPKSGHDTVSWYQQALGQGPQFIFQYYEEEERQRGNFPDRFSGHQFPNYSSELNVNALLLGDSALYLCASSLAVRDIRNYGYTFGSGTRLTVV.

V usage is TRBV19 and J usage is TRBJ1-4; 9 bases are a match to TRBD1. Germline V CDR1 and CDR2: LNHDA, SQIVND (reference sequence). Unmatched junction bases numbered 2, after V lost 4 bases and J lost 8 bases. CDR3 length equals 13 residues. CDR3 loop: CASSKGTGEKLFF. The CDR3 DNA is TGTGCCAGTAGTAAAGGGACAGGGGAAAAACTGTTTTTT.

This chain connects TRBV4-3 to TRBJ1-6; D might be TRBD1 (5 bases). This CDR3 is 14 amino acids long. V lost 2 bases to trimming and J lost 6 bases, with 8 bases between them. From germline, CDR1 is LGHNA and CDR2 YSLEER. The chain's CDR3 is CASSQPGLNSPLHF. The CDR3 DNA reads as TGCGCCAGCAGCCAACCAGGGCTTAATTCACCCCTCCACTTT.

Written as DNA, the CDR3 is TGTGCCAGCAGTGCCGAACAGGGCAATCAGCCCCAGCATTTT. This translates into CASSAEQGNQPQHF. The rearrangement uses TRBV25-1 and TRBJ1-5, with D possibly being TRBD1 (5 bases). Germline V gene lookup returns CDR1 MGHDK and CDR2 SYGVNS. CDR3 length: 14 amino acids. V was clipped by 4 bases and J by 2 bases, with 9 bases between them. Drawing the rest from reference TRBV25-1 and TRBJ1-5, the complete variable domain is EADIYQTPRYLVIGTGKKITLECSQTMGHDKMYWYQQDPGMELHLIHYSYGVNSTEKGDLSSESTVSRIRTEHFPLTLESARPSHTSQYLCASSAEQGNQPQHFGDGTRLSIL.

The J gene is TRBJ1-2, the V gene TRBV5-1; 10 bases match TRBD1. Per the germline V gene, CDR1 is SGHRS and CDR2 is YFSETQ. Losses at the gene ends were 5 bases for V and 8 bases for J; bases not matched to a gene: 9. The CDR3 is made up of 14 amino acids. This CDR3 is CASRPIGTGEGYTF. The CDR3 DNA follows: TGCGCCAGCAGGCCTATCGGGACAGGGGAAGGCTACACCTTC.

This clone was observed a single time. This chain links TRBV25-1 with TRBJ1-4; D might be TRBD1 (5 bases). The CDR3 is 13 residues long. CDR1 and CDR2 from the germline V gene are MGHDK and SYGVNS. V shed 3 bases and J shed 10 bases, with 12 bases lying between them. The CDR3, as DNA: TGTGCCAGCAGTGACGGTAAAGGGGCAAAACTGTTTTTT. It encodes CASSDGKGAKLFF.

This rearrangement joins TRBV7-2 to TRBJ2-7; possible D gene TRBD2, 6 bases. Deletions cut 2 bases from V and 2 bases from J, with 13 bases between. This CDR3 region has 15 residues. CDR1 and CDR2 from the germline V gene are SGHTA and FQGNSA. CDR3 amino acids: CASSLNGGTTYEQYF. Here the CDR3 DNA reads TGTGCCAGCAGCTTAAATGGCGGGACGACCTACGAGCAGTACTTC.

This chain connects TRBV5-4 to TRBJ1-5; D is ambiguous. From germline, CDR1 is SGHNT and CDR2 YYREEE (reference sequence). V was clipped by 0 bases and J by 5 bases, with 12 bases between them. The CDR3 is made up of 15 amino acids. CDR3 sequence reads: CASSLGAGRDQPQHF. DNA for the CDR3: TGTGCCAGCAGCTTGGGCGCAGGAAGAGATCAGCCCCAGCATTTT.

This chain links TRBV6-2 or TRBV6-3 with TRBJ2-7; D not resolved. This CDR3 contains 13 residues. Trimming removed 2 bases from V and 3 bases from J, with 8 bases in between. Germline loops: CDR1 MNHEY, CDR2 SVGEGT. The CDR3 is CASSYEVRYEQYF. The CDR3 bases are TGTGCCAGCAGTTACGAGGTCCGCTACGAGCAGTACTTC.

The rearrangement joins TRBV19 to TRBJ2-6, with TRBD1 matching 11 bases. CDR3 length: 17 residues. Germline V gene lookup returns CDR1 LNHDA and CDR2 SQIVND (reference sequence). V lost 5 bases to trimming and J lost 3 bases; unmatched junction nucleotides: 6. For the CDR3, the DNA is TGTGCCAGTAGTCAACGGGACAGGGGGTTTGGGGCCAACGTCCTGACTTTC. This gives the protein CASSQRDRGFGANVLTF.

The chain uses TRBV28 and TRBJ2-7; TRBD2 aligns across 11 bases. Germline CDR1 reads MDHEN; CDR2 reads SYDVKM. The V and J ends lost 6 bases and 5 bases, in that order; junction bases with no gene match: 9. This CDR3 contains 15 residues. Here the CDR3 reads CASSPSLAGVHEQYF. CDR3 bases: TGTGCCAGCAGCCCGTCACTAGCGGGAGTACACGAGCAGTACTTC.

This chain links TRBV5-1 with TRBJ2-3; possibly TRBD1 for D (6 bases). The CDR3 is 16 amino acids. Germline assignment: CDR1 SGHRS and CDR2 YFSETQ. The germline V and J ends were trimmed by 3 bases and 2 bases, with 16 bases remaining between them. The CDR3 is CASSSSGTSNTDTQYF. The CDR3 DNA reads TGCGCCAGCAGCTCCTCCGGGACAAGTAACACAGATACGCAGTATTTT. Looking up the rest from reference TRBV5-1 and TRBJ2-3 gives the full variable domain: KAGVTQTPRYLIKTRGQQVTLSCSPISGHRSVSWYQQTPGQGLQFLFEYFSETQRNKGNFPGRFSGRQFSNSRSEMNVSTLELGDSALYLCASSSSGTSNTDTQYFGPGTRLTVL.

V is TRBV11-3 and J is TRBJ2-2; possible D gene TRBD2, 7 bases. V was trimmed by 5 bases and J by 5 bases, leaving 18 bases between them. CDR1 and CDR2 from the germline V gene are SGHNT and YENEEA. The CDR3 spans 16 residues. CDR3 DNA sequence: TGTGCCAGCAGCACATTCTCGAGGGGGGGTACCGGGGAGCTGTTTTTT. It codes for CASSTFSRGGTGELFF.

This clone is a singleton in its sample. The gene calls are TRBV27 and TRBJ2-7; 9 bases agree with TRBD1. Unmatched junction bases numbered 5, after V lost 3 bases and J lost 5 bases. The germline V gene has CDR1 MNHEY and CDR2 SMNVEV (reference sequence). This CDR3 spans 14 amino acids. DNA of the CDR3: TGTGCCAGCAGTTTCTGGGACAGGGTCCACGAGCAGTACTTC. Amino acid sequence: CASSFWDRVHEQYF.

The chain uses TRBV6-1 and TRBJ2-5; 8 positions match TRBD2. The CDR3 loop spans 15 amino acids. Germline V lookup: CDR1 MNHNS, CDR2 SASEGT. V was pared by 7 bases and J by 0 bases, with 7 bases of the junction left unmatched. The CDR3 region is CASTRGGGNQETQYF. The CDR3 region has the DNA TGTGCCAGCACCAGAGGCGGGGGGAACCAAGAGACCCAGTACTTC.

The V gene is TRBV28, the J gene TRBJ1-5; TRBD1 is a possible D gene (6 bases). V lost 4 bases, J lost 9 bases, and 19 bases lay in between. CDR1 is MDHEN and CDR2 is SYDVKM in the germline V gene. The CDR3 contains 15 residues. The CDR3: CASSSPGQLVRPQHF. The CDR3 DNA reads TGTGCCAGCAGTTCACCGGGACAACTTGTTCGGCCCCAGCATTTT.

The V call is TRBV27, the J call TRBJ2-7; 7 bases are shared with TRBD2. Germline V gene lookup returns CDR1 MNHEY and CDR2 SMNVEV (reference sequence). J was trimmed by 3 bases and V by 3 bases; bases with no gene match: 8. CDR3 length equals 15 residues. The CDR3 loop reads CASSFGGRKSYEQYF. CDR3 nucleotide sequence: TGTGCCAGCAGTTTCGGGGGGAGGAAAAGCTACGAGCAGTACTTC.

V and J are TRBV19 and TRBJ1-1; TRBD1 matches at 8 bases. V was clipped by 5 bases and J by 5 bases; unmatched bases: 4. Germline-derived CDR1 and CDR2 are LNHDA and SQIVND (reference sequence). CDR3 size: 13 residues. The CDR3 loop reads CASSQGAGTEAFF. In DNA, the CDR3 is TGTGCCAGTAGTCAGGGGGCGGGTACTGAAGCTTTCTTT. Using reference TRBV19 and TRBJ1-1 for the parts outside the CDR3, the full variable domain is DGGITQSPKYLFRKEGQNVTLSCEQNLNHDAMYWYRQDPGQGLRLIYYSQIVNDFQKGDIAEGYSVSREKKESFPLTVTSAQKNPTAFYLCASSQGAGTEAFFGQGTRLTVV.

This clone came up once. V usage is TRBV7-9 and J usage is TRBJ2-5; tentatively, D is TRBD2 (5 bases). CDR1 SEHNR and CDR2 FQNEAQ come from the germline V gene (reference sequence). The CDR3 is 17 amino acids. The V and J ends lost 3 bases and 6 bases respectively, with 23 bases between them. CDR3: CASSFATTGERGQTQYF. In nucleotides, the CDR3 is TGTGCCAGCAGCTTCGCTACGACGGGCGAGAGAGGGCAGACCCAGTACTTC.

This clone was observed once. The V call is TRBV5-6, the J call TRBJ2-5; tentatively, D is TRBD1 (5 bases). The ends were cut back, 4 bases at V and 5 bases at J, with 15 bases in the middle. Germline CDR1 reads SGHDT; CDR2 reads YYEEEE. The CDR3 is 14 amino acids. The CDR3 loop reads CASSLVRGSETQYF. The CDR3 DNA reads TGTGCCAGCAGCCTGGTTAGGGGTTCGGAGACCCAGTACTTC. Full variable domain (rest looked up from reference TRBV5-6 and TRBJ2-5): DAGVTQSPTHLIKTRGQQVTLRCSPKSGHDTVSWYQQALGQGPQFIFQYYEEEERQRGNFPDRFSGHQFPNYSSELNVNALLLGDSALYLCASSLVRGSETQYFGPGTRLLVL.

The chain couples TRBV13 to TRBJ2-7; D is ambiguous. Between the trimmed V and J ends, which lost 5 bases and 7 bases, there was a span of 18 bases. Germline CDR1 PRHDT, CDR2 FYEKMQ (reference sequence). The CDR3 has 14 residues. This CDR3 is CASSETVLEEEQYF. DNA for the CDR3: TGTGCCAGCAGCGAAACAGTATTAGAAGAGGAGCAGTACTTC. Filled out from reference TRBV13 and TRBJ2-7, the complete variable domain reads AAGVIQSPRHLIKEKRETATLKCYPIPRHDTVYWYQQGPGQDPQFLISFYEKMQSDKGSIPDRFSAQQFSDYHSELNMSSLELGDSALYFCASSETVLEEEQYFGPGTRLTVT.